One and the same sample provided the 7 T cell receptor beta chains below, sequenced in a study of CD8 T cells in ankylosing spondylitis. TCRdb re-derived calls from the 5' RACE reads in MiXCR, one entry per CDR3 protein. The table includes around 120,000 distinct CDR3 sequences, approximately 15% detected once. Specimen: blood, either unsorted or a sorted T cell fraction (not recorded which). Receptor source: a female donor with ankylosing spondylitis or in good health (not recorded which).

This clonotype was detected a few times. The V call is TRBV7-9, the J call TRBJ2-2, with no clear D. V lost 3 bases, J lost 1 base, and 3 bases lay in between. Germline values: CDR1 SEHNR, CDR2 FQNEAQ (reference sequence). CDR3 length equals 13 residues. Here the CDR3 DNA reads TGTGCCAGCAGCTTTATGAACACCGGGGAGCTGTTTTTT. Translating it yields CASSFMNTGELFF.

Many counts were recorded for this clonotype. The gene calls are TRBV7-2 and TRBJ2-3; no definite D call. Germline CDR1 is SGHTA and CDR2 is FQGNSA. The CDR3 runs to 12 residues. Between the trimmed V and J ends, which lost 5 bases and 5 bases, there was a span of 8 bases. CDR3 region: CASSPGGDTQYF. The DNA for the CDR3 is TGTGCCAGCAGCCCAGGTGGAGATACGCAGTATTTT.

This clonotype was seen at least ten times. CDR3: CASSIHGPNTEAFF. The CDR3, as DNA: TGTGCCAGCAGCATACATGGGCCGAACACTGAAGCTTTCTTT. The chain couples TRBV7-2 to TRBJ1-1; D is unclear. Trimming shortened V by 5 bases and J by 1 base, and 11 bases separated the two germline ends. CDR1 and CDR2 from the germline V gene are SGHTA and FQGNSA. The CDR3 runs 14 residues.

This clonotype showed up just a few times. The CDR3 DNA follows: TGCGCCAGCAGCTTGGTACGGGGGACAACTAATGAAAAACTGTTTTTT. It specifies CASSLVRGTTNEKLFF. J is TRBJ1-4 and V is TRBV5-1, with D possibly matching TRBD1 (5 bases). The CDR3 is 16 residues long. The germline CDR1 and CDR2 sequences are SGHRS and YFSETQ. Trimming stripped 0 bases from V and 0 bases from J, with 9 bases between.

This clonotype was detected ten times or more. The chain is built from TRBV20-1 and TRBJ1-2; 12 positions match TRBD1. The V gene end was trimmed by 1 base and the J gene end by 7 bases; junction bases not matched to a gene: 7. The CDR3 is 15 amino acids. Germline V CDR1 and CDR2: DFQATT, SNEGSKA (reference sequence). As DNA, the CDR3 is TGCAGTGCTAGAGTCGGGGGACAGGGGGCCCGTGGCTACACCTTC. Translated, it gives CSARVGGQGARGYTF.

There are many counts of this clonotype. This chain joins TRBV28 and TRBJ2-3; D ambiguous. The CDR3 has 15 amino acids. Trimming took 5 bases from V and 7 from J, leaving 19 bases between them. From germline, CDR1 is MDHEN and CDR2 SYDVKM. CDR3 sequence (DNA): TGTGCCAGCAGTCCCCCGGACCGCCCCAGGAATACGCAGTATTTT. It yields the protein CASSPPDRPRNTQYF.

This clonotype was counted at least ten times. The chain recombines TRBV28 with TRBJ2-7; no firm D call. Per germline, CDR1 MDHEN and CDR2 SYDVKM. The CDR3 contains 13 residues. V dropped 3 bases and J dropped 0 bases, with 6 bases sitting between them. The CDR3 reads CASSLQSSYEQYF. As DNA, the CDR3 is TGTGCCAGCAGTTTGCAGAGCTCCTACGAGCAGTACTTC.